The clone carrying this T cell receptor beta chain was detected only a few times. This sample is part of a study of cytomegalovirus exposure and HLA in healthy donors. CDR3 length equals 15 residues. Trimming removed 7 bases from V and 4 bases from J; junction bases left unmatched: 6. Germline V gene lookup returns CDR1 SNHLY and CDR2 FYNNEI. The assay was immunoSEQ multiplex PCR, and TCRdb's table has in-frame clones only and misses some. Of some 270,000 clones in the sample, 80% to 90% were seen once. Sequenced material: PBMCs. This clonotype was obtained from a woman aged 18-29 years in good health and CMV-seronegative. The gene calls are TRBV2 and TRBJ2-1; 11 bases agree with TRBD2. As DNA, the CDR3 is TGTGCCAGCACCTCTAGCGGGGGGACTTACAATGAGCAGTTCTTC. Translating it yields CASTSSGGTYNEQFF. Drawing the rest from reference TRBV2 and TRBJ2-1, the complete variable domain is EPEVTQTPSHQVTQMGQEVILRCVPISNHLYFYWYRQILGQKVEFLVSFYNNEISEKSEIFDDQFSVERPDGSNFTLKIRSTKLEDSAMYFCASTSSGGTYNEQFFGPGTRLTVL.